A single sample gave rise to the 4 T cell receptor beta chains below, sequenced in a study of cytomegalovirus exposure and HLA in healthy donors. In the PCR, 60 Vbeta and 13 Jbeta primers were used. Profiling relied on immunoSEQ multiplex PCR, and the TCRdb table lists in-frame clones only, not all of them. This table holds approximately 170,000 clones, 60% to 85% found once. Sequenced: PBMCs. Receptor source: a male donor in good health and CMV-seropositive.

The CDR3 region has the DNA TGTGCCAGCAGCGACTCGGCGGCATTCAGCTCCTACGAGCAGTACTTC. It specifies CASSDSAAFSSYEQYF. The chain couples TRBV7-8 to TRBJ2-7; D gene unclear. V was clipped by 5 bases and J by 0 bases, with 17 bases between them. The CDR3 covers 16 residues. Germline V lookup: CDR1 SGHVS, CDR2 FQNEAQ. Complete variable domain (other parts from reference TRBV7-8 and TRBJ2-7): GAGVSQSPRYKVAKRGQDVALRCDPISGHVSLFWYQQALGQGPEFLTYFQNEAQLDKSGLPSDRFFAERPEGSVSTLKIQRTQQEDSAVYLCASSDSAAFSSYEQYFGPGTRLTVT.

In its sample, this clone was seen once. The chain couples TRBV1 to TRBJ2-7; the table calls TRBD1, which could not be checked here. TRBV1 is a documented pseudogene. CDR3 length: 16 residues. CDR3: CTSSLRAGTGIDEQYF. The CDR3 DNA reads TGCACCAGCAGCCTCAGAGCCGGGACAGGGATCGACGAGCAGTACTTC.

The V gene is TRBV15, the J gene TRBJ2-3, with 13 bases identical to TRBD2. CDR3 length equals 18 residues. Germline V gives CDR1 LNHNV, CDR2 YYDKDF (reference sequence). Trimming cost V 7 bases and J 4 bases; bases outside gene matches: 14. The CDR3 nucleotides are TGTGCCACCATCTCCATTACTAGCGGGGGGGCCCGGGCAGATACGCAGTATTTT. Its protein product is CATISITSGGARADTQYF.

The rearrangement links TRBV6-5 to TRBJ1-2; D is perhaps TRBD1 (5 bases). The V end was cut by 0 bases, the J end by 4 bases, with 15 bases between. Germline CDR1 is MNHEY and CDR2 is SVGAGI. The CDR3 consists of 16 residues. CDR3 in amino acids: CASSYSTFREGYGYTF. CDR3 nucleotides: TGTGCCAGCAGTTACTCGACCTTCAGGGAAGGCTATGGCTACACCTTC.